This TCR beta chain comes out of a study of cytomegalovirus exposure and HLA in healthy donors (dated by TCRdb to the late 2010s). The study in broad terms: An earlier analysis of approximately 640 of the donors reported more than 250 Gb of sequence data and some 120 million unique TCR beta sequences from some 180 million T cells. An early release that covered 640 HLA-typed donors contained around 300 gigabases of sequencing data and 85 million to 100 million unique TCR sequences. Of the roughly 400 genotyped donors, 65% to 90% fell in the genetic ancestry cluster associated with self-reported Caucasian donors. The aim of the study was to test whether cataloging public T cell receptors could identify signatures of past pathogen exposure. Using immunosequencing, the study profiled T cell repertoires from some 670 subjects and related those repertoires to cytomegalovirus serostatus. Besides the first cohort of some 670 subjects, a separate validation cohort made up of roughly 120 different subjects was used. To predict cytomegalovirus infection status, the study brought together high-throughput TCR immunosequencing, statistical association of individual TCRs with disease status, and machine learning. A later analysis re-examined previously published TCR beta repertoires from over 500 donors and added high-resolution HLA genotyping to investigate patterns of TCR occurrence. The later analysis used no new phenotypic data to find candidate immune exposures, relying instead on TCR beta sequences and their occurrence across donors. To decide whether each TCR beta V gene segment behaved as functional or pseudogenic, an earlier analysis of some 540 of the donors relied on high-throughput TCR beta sequencing. Donor age, sex, ethnicity and CMV serostatus were compiled together with the repertoire data. A later genetic analysis used genome-wide SNP genotypes for about 65% of the 666 donors, treating that subset as a discovery cohort. Every discovery cohort repertoire had been produced on one sequencing platform. Class I and class II HLA loci were covered by the typing at four-digit resolution. Typing coverage varied by locus: 629-630 donors for A, B, C, DRB1 and DQB1; about 520 for DQA1; more than 600 for DPA1; approximately 470 for DPB1. A handful of DR-DQ haplotypes were handled as single units for association and clustering because linkage in the cohort was strong. Across approximately 400 genotyped donors of the cohort, an average of approximately 220,000 unique TCR beta nucleotide sequences per donor were sequenced, and approximately 17% of those sequences were non-productive.

On the study overall, not on this receptor specifically: The presence/absence analyses assumed that sequencing depth was roughly uniform across donors, and that assumption may not be true. In a later analysis, some 17,000 TCR beta sequences were associated with specific HLA alleles at a false discovery rate of 0.05. Broadly in line with IMGT annotations, most TCR beta V segments showed up in productive rearrangements about 87% or about 30% of the time in an earlier analysis of under 700 of the donors. In a later analysis, the rate of TCR association differed among HLA loci, with DRB1 alleles having the most associated TCRs and HLA-C alleles having the fewest. A later analysis found that HLA-associated TCR beta chains were more clonally expanded and had lower generation probabilities than equally common non-associated chains. For the cohort, immune exposure information was limited to CMV serostatus. The study gave a list of more than 150 TCR beta chains associated with cytomegalovirus. In a later analysis, most CMV-associated TCR beta chains were found to appear HLA-restricted, with HLA associations seemingly driven largely by CMV exposure. A few of the identified cytomegalovirus-associated TCR beta chains were confirmed in vitro to be specific for cytomegalovirus antigens. The classifier was reported to diagnose cytomegalovirus status with high specificity and sensitivity in both the original and validation cohorts. According to a later analysis, parvovirus B19, influenza, CMV and Epstein-Barr virus appeared linked to several top co-occurrence clusters. A later genetic analysis reported fewer N-insertions in productive TCRs among donors in an Asian-associated ancestry cluster than the approximately 670-donor mean. Only TCR beta chains were sequenced in this cohort, and the absence of alpha or paired-chain data limited detectable features. Most TCR sequences were observed very rarely across donors, whereas some public TCRs were present in many individuals. Because counts were too low, about 15 rarely observed V segments, including chromosome 9 orphons, were left out of the earlier analysis of approximately 500 of the donors. Because the 87-base-pair reads could not distinguish some IMGT-functional V segments, including TRBV6-2 and TRBV6-3, those segments were excluded. Assigning TCR associations to individual alleles was difficult when HLA alleles, especially DR and DQ, strongly co-occurred. A group of highly shared sequence variants was considered likely to be a technical artifact of the sequencing pipeline. According to the authors, the approach could potentially be generalized to other disease states and immunological phenotypes. Correlated functional status among segregating V segments might reflect linkage disequilibrium, but an unknown experimental factor could not be ruled out. A later genetic analysis associated a missense DCLRE1C variant with V-gene and J-gene trimming of TCR beta chains, and an independent cohort replicated the association. HLA typing was unavailable for some donors at each locus, so association tests used only the typed subset. A further reported finding was that TCR beta sequences accurately predicted the HLA-A and HLA-B alleles for most subjects in the first cohort.

Libraries came from the immunoSEQ multiplex PCR assay. For the multiplex PCR, a mixture combining 60 forward primers for TCR Vbeta segments and 13 reverse primers for TCR Jbeta segments was used. The CDR3 region of rearranged TCR beta genes was amplified from genomic DNA with a multiplex PCR assay. The Illumina HiSeq System was used to sequence the amplified TCR beta libraries as 87-base-pair reads. The paper's data handling went like this. A later analysis counted around 72 million unique TCR beta chains across the 600 to 850 repertoires, and some 11 million of these chains were shared by at least two donors. Raw reads were error-corrected and collapsed into unique sequences by a nearest-neighbor algorithm in which closely related sequences were merged to remove PCR and sequencing errors. Alignment of CDR3 sequences to IMGT reference sequences was used to assign V, D and J gene segments. For a sequence to be retained, at least a six-nucleotide match to both a V gene segment and a J gene segment was required. A rearrangement was called productive if the CDR3 had no stop codons and remained in frame with V and J, and every other rearrangement was called non-productive. CDR3 was defined according to IMGT convention as the region running from the second conserved V-encoded cysteine to the conserved J-encoded phenylalanine. In an earlier analysis of around 600 of the donors, sequences lacking an unambiguous match to a single V gene segment were excluded. An earlier analysis of fewer than 650 of the donors classified V segments as functional when productive rearrangements were above 56.7% and as segregating when the standard deviation between donors was above 5%. To diagnose cytomegalovirus status from the catalog of TCR beta chain sequences, a statistical classification framework was built. A later analysis assigned V and J genes by comparing TCR nucleotide sequences with IMGT/GENE-DB human TR gene sequences. In a later analysis, CDR3 sequences and most-parsimonious VDJ recombination scenarios were assigned using the TCRdist pipeline. In a later analysis, each TCR beta chain was defined by its CDR3 amino acid sequence together with its V-gene family, and reads without a unique V-gene family were excluded. As a way to deal with suspected cross-contamination and a sequencing artifact, a later analysis dropped 640 or so nucleotide sequences that were highly shared and had low generation probability. A later analysis calculated a clonal expansion index for each public chain from normalized within-repertoire ranks of inferred template counts. Generation probabilities in a later analysis came from a VDJ recombination model fitted to out-of-frame rearrangements, and those results were checked against IGoR. A later analysis scored TCR-TCR, TCR-HLA and TCR-CMV co-occurrence with hypergeometric tests, applying a repertoire-size bias correction to TCR pairs. To estimate false discovery rates, a later analysis permuted the HLA or CMV assignments 20 times. In a later analysis, co-occurring TCRs were grouped using DBSCAN, with TCRdist sequence similarity added in when clustering inside HLA-allele-positive subsets. For co-occurrence clustering, repertoires with fewer than 30,000 or more than 120,000 public chains were excluded, along with about five repertoires with anomalous nucleotide sharing. TCRdb mirrors the immuneACCESS table, restricted to in-frame sequences. Some clones are absent from its copies; in checked studies, under half trace to an unresolved V gene, and the reason for the others is unknown. The V and J calls and clone size are taken from that table; D and trimming were inferred from the DNA. The sample data list roughly 150,000 clones, and 72% of these were observed just once. In total, the top ten clones hold 2.1% of the sample.

The V and J ends are trimmed by 0 bases and 0 bases, leaving 8 bases between them. The cysteine opens and the phenylalanine closes a CDR3 of 15 amino acids. The only DNA kept is the CDR3, 45 bases in frame from the first base. Sequences SGHDT (CDR1) and YYEEEE (CDR2) are obtained from the germline V gene. The cohort comprised 710 or so healthy bone marrow donors. At the time of sampling, all cohort members were nominally healthy, though unrecorded immune exposures were likely present. The donor was CMV seronegative and was included in the group of a few hundred seronegative cohort members. A peripheral blood sample was provided by each donor, and peripheral blood mononuclear cells were used for TCR beta sequencing. Genomic DNA extraction from the blood cell samples was performed with the Qiagen DNeasy Blood Extraction Kit. Worth noting for this clone: This clone's antigen is unknown. No clone much larger than this one lies a single base away; base qualities are absent.

The chain is assembled from TRBV5-6 and TRBJ2-3, and possibly TRBD2, on 6 matching bases. The receptor was isolated from a man between 35 and 55 years old in good health and CMV-seronegative. The specimen sequenced was PBMCs. The CDR3 sequence is CASSLVGGSTDTQYF. The base sequence is TGTGCCAGCAGCTTGGTAGGAGGGAGCACAGATACGCAGTATTTT.